The 30 T cell receptor beta chains below come from one sample, sequenced in a study of Ad26.COV2.S vaccination and SARS-CoV-2 variants. Treatment indicated: roughly 20 received Ad26.COV2.S at low or high dose, single or two shots; roughly five received placebo; per-sample allocation not given. On day 63 after the first injection, vaccine and placebo recipients gave samples. Here immunoSEQ multiplex PCR was the method, and the copy in TCRdb shows in-frame clones only, minus some. The sample contains 360,000 or so clones, 87% of which appear only once. This specimen consisted of peripheral blood, obtained in a trial of Ad26.COV2.S vaccine versus placebo. Receptor source: a person aged 18 to 65 who received the Ad26.COV2.S COVID-19 vaccine or a placebo.

V is TRBV6-1 and J is TRBJ1-2; D is undetermined. The V gene's germline CDR1 is MNHNS and CDR2 SASEGT. Between the trimmed V and J ends, which lost 3 bases and 4 bases, there was a span of 9 bases. The CDR3 extends over 13 amino acids. CDR3 amino acids: CASSETALYGYTF. CDR3 DNA sequence: TGTGCCAGCAGTGAGACTGCCCTCTATGGCTACACCTTC.

Concerning this clone: Mismatch with germline at one junction end may stem from a read error. The V and J genes are TRBV7-2 and TRBJ1-1; 8 positions match TRBD1. The CDR3 has 13 residues. Germline CDR1 is SGHTA and CDR2 is FQGNSA. The CDR3 coding sequence is TGTGCCAGCAGCTGGACAGGGAACGCTGAAGCTTTCTTT. Residues: CASSWTGNAEAFF.

The CDR3 is CASSKTGGAESYGYTF. The DNA of the CDR3 is TGCGCCAGCAGCAAGACAGGGGGCGCCGAATCTTATGGCTACACCTTC. The rearrangement joins TRBV5-1 to TRBJ1-2, with 10 bases matching TRBD1. The germline CDR1 and CDR2 sequences are SGHRS and YFSETQ. The V gene end was trimmed by 4 bases and the J gene end by 5 bases; junction bases not matched to a gene: 11. There are 16 residues in the CDR3.

In its sample, this clone was seen once. The CDR3 nucleotides read TGTGCCAGCAGTCTTACGGACGACTACAATGAGCAGTTCTTC. Amino acids: CASSLTDDYNEQFF. V is TRBV7-9 and J is TRBJ2-1, with no clear D. The CDR3 is made up of 14 amino acids. The germline gives CDR1 SEHNR, CDR2 FQNEAQ (reference sequence). The germline V and J ends were trimmed by 6 bases and 3 bases, with 12 bases remaining between them.

This chain's CDR3 is CASSEERSYNEQFF. The CDR3 DNA follows: TGTGCCAGCAGTGAAGAGCGGAGCTACAATGAGCAGTTCTTC. The V and J genes are TRBV2 and TRBJ2-1; D perhaps matches TRBD2 (5 bases). CDR1 is SNHLY, CDR2 FYNNEI, per germline. The V end lost 1 base, the J end lost 3 bases, and 7 bases lay between the germline ends. This CDR3 has 14 amino acids.

As to this clone: The same CDR3 is also encoded by other DNA sequences in this sample. The V call is TRBV6-5, the J call TRBJ2-7; 9 bases are shared with TRBD1. The CDR3 extends over 14 amino acids. Germline CDR1 MNHEY, CDR2 SVGAGI. V shed 2 bases, J shed 4 bases, and the junction held 3 bases outside the gene matches. The CDR3 protein is CASSYGTGIYEQYF. The CDR3 nucleotides read TGTGCCAGCAGTTACGGGACAGGGATTTACGAGCAGTACTTC.

The V call is TRBV5-4, the J call TRBJ2-3; TRBD2 aligns across 8 bases. Per germline, CDR1 SGHNT and CDR2 YYREEE (reference sequence). CDR3 length: 14 residues. The ends lost 3 bases at V and 3 bases at J; junction bases unmatched: 3. CDR3 DNA: TGTGCCAGCAGCTCCGGGACTAGGACAGATACGCAGTATTTT. The encoded protein is CASSSGTRTDTQYF. Looking up the rest from reference TRBV5-4 and TRBJ2-3 gives the full variable domain: ETGVTQSPTHLIKTRGQQVTLRCSSQSGHNTVSWYQQALGQGPQFIFQYYREEENGRGNFPPRFSGLQFPNYSSELNVNALELDDSALYLCASSSGTRTDTQYFGPGTRLTVL.

V is TRBV12-5 and J is TRBJ2-7, with 8 bases matching TRBD2. The CDR3 has 14 residues. Trimming took 7 bases from V and 4 from J; bases not matched to a gene: 9. Germline V gene sequence: CDR1 LGHNT, CDR2 FRNRAP. Written as DNA, the CDR3 is TGTGCTAGTGAGGGTTCGAGCGGGGGATACGAGCAGTACTTC. Translated: CASEGSSGGYEQYF.

The rearrangement joins TRBV16 to TRBJ1-1; TRBD1 might be the D (5 bases). Trimming removed 4 bases at V and 5 bases at J, with 17 bases between. Germline CDR1 and CDR2: KGHSY and FQNENV. The CDR3 is made up of 15 amino acids. The CDR3 bases are TGTGCCAGCAGCCGTGGGGGGGGTCCAAGTACTGAAGCTTTCTTT. It codes for CASSRGGGPSTEAFF.

The rearrangement joins TRBV25-1 to TRBJ2-1, with 9 bases lining up with TRBD1. V was pared by 6 bases and J by 8 bases, with 11 bases of the junction left unmatched. CDR1 and CDR2 from the germline V gene are MGHDK and SYGVNS. This CDR3 has 15 amino acids. Written as DNA, the CDR3 is TGTGCCAGCAGCGCCGGGACAGGGAATTTCGATGAGCAGTTCTTC. It specifies CASSAGTGNFDEQFF.

Written as DNA, the CDR3 is TGTGCCAGCAGTTTGCAGGGTAGCTATGGCTACACCTTC. This gives the protein CASSLQGSYGYTF. The chain couples TRBV12-3 or TRBV12-4 to TRBJ1-2, with D perhaps TRBD1 (5 bases). This CDR3 is built from 13 residues. V was shortened by 3 bases and J by 4 bases, with 9 bases between the two germline ends.

V and J are TRBV5-1 and TRBJ1-1; 7 bases align to TRBD1. Germline V CDR1 and CDR2: SGHRS, YFSETQ. V trimming: 4 bases; J trimming: 0 bases; junction bases outside the gene matches: 3. The CDR3 contains 14 residues. The CDR3 sequence is CASSGGQLNTEAFF. The CDR3 DNA reads TGCGCCAGCAGCGGGGGACAGCTGAACACTGAAGCTTTCTTT.

The V gene is TRBV14, the J gene TRBJ2-7; 7 bases align to TRBD1. CDR1 SGHDN and CDR2 FVKESK come from the germline V gene. CDR3 length: 15 residues. With V trimmed by 0 bases and J by 8 bases, 10 bases remained unmatched. In nucleotides, the CDR3 is TGTGCCAGCAGCCAAGAGCTAGACAGGGAGTTCAAGCAGTACTTC. Encoded protein: CASSQELDREFKQYF.

J is TRBJ2-2 and V is TRBV24-1; D gene ambiguous. The V and J ends lost 6 bases and 1 base respectively, with 5 bases between them. This CDR3 comprises 13 residues. Germline values: CDR1 KGHDR, CDR2 SFDVKD. This CDR3 is CATSPKNTGELFF. The CDR3 DNA reads TGTGCCACCAGTCCTAAGAACACCGGGGAGCTGTTTTTT.

The chain uses TRBV30 and TRBJ1-2, with D maybe TRBD1 (5 bases). The CDR3 loop spans 14 amino acids. CDR1 and CDR2 from the germline V gene are GTSNPN and SVGIG (reference sequence). Trimming pared 3 bases from V and 6 bases from J, leaving 17 bases between. Here the CDR3 reads CAWSARPGRDGYTF. In nucleotides, the CDR3 is TGTGCCTGGAGCGCACGCCCAGGGAGGGATGGCTACACCTTC.

This clone was seen a single time. The J gene is TRBJ2-5, the V gene TRBV6-5, with D maybe TRBD2 (6 bases). Germline lookup yields CDR1 MNHEY and CDR2 SVGAGI. The CDR3 is made up of 15 amino acids. Trimming shortened V by 0 bases and J by 2 bases, and 10 bases separated the two germline ends. The CDR3 reads CASSYSRDWQETQYF. CDR3 nucleotide sequence: TGTGCCAGCAGTTACTCCCGGGACTGGCAAGAGACCCAGTACTTC.

This clone turned up a few times. V is TRBV27 and J is TRBJ1-2, with D perhaps matching TRBD1 (5 bases). Germline V gene data show CDR1 as MNHEY and CDR2 as SMNVEV (reference sequence). V was cut by 1 base and J by 5 bases, with 14 bases left in between. This CDR3 region has 15 residues. CDR3 residues: CASSLYGGILYGYTF. The CDR3 DNA is TGTGCCAGCAGTTTATATGGGGGGATACTTTATGGCTACACCTTC.

CDR3 nucleotides: TGTGCCAGCAGCCAAGGGGGCCTAGCGGGAAGCCAAGAGACCCAGTACTTC. Its protein is CASSQGGLAGSQETQYF. The V and J genes are TRBV3-1 (or the pseudogene TRBV3-2) and TRBJ2-5, with TRBD2 matching over 9 bases. The CDR3 runs to 17 residues. Per germline, CDR1 LGHDT and CDR2 YNNKEL (reference sequence). V lost 1 base and J lost 1; bases outside the gene matches: 7.

The V and J genes are TRBV5-4 and TRBJ2-5; D ambiguous. The CDR3 is made up of 14 amino acids. The V end lost 4 bases, the J end lost 2 bases, and 12 bases lay between the germline ends. CDR1 SGHNT and CDR2 YYREEE come from the germline V gene (reference sequence). CDR3 in amino acids: CASSPPGYQETQYF. The DNA of the CDR3 is TGTGCCAGCAGCCCCCCAGGTTATCAAGAGACCCAGTACTTC.

The chain links TRBV7-3 to TRBJ2-1, with 10 bases matching TRBD2. V lost 0 bases, J lost 9 bases, and 5 bases stayed unmatched. This CDR3 region has 15 residues. Looked up from germline, CDR1 is SGHTA and CDR2 is FQGTGA. The CDR3 region has the DNA TGTGCCAGCAGCTTAACCAGCGGGGGGGCCTCTGAGCAGTTCTTC. Its protein is CASSLTSGGASEQFF.

The rearrangement links TRBV18 to TRBJ2-3, with 12 nucleotides matching TRBD2. V lost 0 bases, J lost 2 bases, and 9 bases stayed unmatched. The CDR3 consists of 19 residues. CDR1 is KGHSH and CDR2 is LQKENI in the germline V gene. As DNA, the CDR3 is TGTGCCAGCTCACCACCCGGACTAGCGGGGTCCCTCCTCACAGATACGCAGTATTTT. Its translation: CASSPPGLAGSLLTDTQYF. The whole variable domain, remainder taken from reference TRBV18 and TRBJ2-3, is NAGVMQNPRHLVRRRGQEARLRCSPMKGHSHVYWYRQLPEEGLKFMVYLQKENIIDESGMPKERFSAEFPKEGPSILRIQQVVRGDSAAYFCASSPPGLAGSLLTDTQYFGPGTRLTVL.

This clone appeared a few times. The chain has TRBV19 and TRBJ1-2, with TRBD1 identical over 8 bases. Losses at the gene ends were 4 bases for V and 7 bases for J; bases not matched to a gene: 8. The CDR3 sequence is 14 residues long. In germline, CDR1 is LNHDA, CDR2 SQIVND (reference sequence). In DNA form, the CDR3 reads TGTGCCAGTAGTACCCAAGGACAGGGCGTTGGCTACACCTTC. Translation: CASSTQGQGVGYTF.

CDR3 in DNA: TGTGCCAGCAGCGTAGTGGGGCGCGGCTCAGATACGCAGTATTTT. This sequence encodes CASSVVGRGSDTQYF. The chain joins TRBV9 to TRBJ2-3; maybe TRBD1 (5 bases). There are 15 residues in the CDR3. V was trimmed by 0 bases and J by 4 bases, leaving 12 bases between them. CDR1 is SGDLS, CDR2 YYNGEE, per germline.

This chain joins TRBV6-1 and TRBJ2-5, with a weak D call TRBD2 (6 bases). The CDR3 has 16 residues. With 1 base removed from V and 3 bases from J, the gap between germline ends came to 15 bases. Looked up from germline, CDR1 is MNHNS and CDR2 is SASEGT. CDR3 bases: TGTGCCAGCAGTGAAGAGCCCCTCGGGGGAGAAGAGACCCAGTACTTC. It yields the protein CASSEEPLGGEETQYF.

The chain carries TRBV13 and TRBJ2-1, with 7 bases that match TRBD1. Germline-derived CDR1 and CDR2 are PRHDT and FYEKMQ (reference sequence). This CDR3 region has 14 residues. V gave up 3 bases and J gave up 1 base; unmatched junction bases: 0. DNA of the CDR3: TGTGCCAGCAGCTTGGGACAGTCCTACAATGAGCAGTTCTTC. Translating gives CASSLGQSYNEQFF.

The CDR3 protein is CASTQGEGRALHF. The DNA for the CDR3 is TGTGCCAGCACACAGGGGGAAGGGAGGGCCCTCCACTTT. V is TRBV7-2 and J is TRBJ1-6; 8 nucleotides align to TRBD1. The CDR3 spans 13 residues. J gave up 14 bases and V 7 bases, and 10 bases lay outside the gene matches. Germline lookup yields CDR1 SGHTA and CDR2 FQGNSA.

This chain links TRBV6-6 with TRBJ2-7, with D perhaps matching TRBD2 (5 bases). Trimming left V 7 bases short and J 3 bases short, with 16 bases between. The CDR3 runs to 14 residues. Germline lookup yields CDR1 MNHNY and CDR2 SVGAGI (reference sequence). In DNA, the CDR3 is TGTGCCAGCACCAAAATCGGGGATCACTACGAGCAGTACTTC. It yields the protein CASTKIGDHYEQYF.

On this clone: Other DNA sequences in this sample translate to the same CDR3. The rearrangement links TRBV10-3 to TRBJ2-7; D not resolved. The CDR3 extends over 12 amino acids. Germline V CDR1 and CDR2: ENHRY, SYGVKD. V was cut by 4 bases and J by 2 bases, with 6 bases left in between. CDR3 nucleotides: TGTGCCATCAGTGGACAAGCCTACGAGCAGTACTTC. Amino acids: CAISGQAYEQYF.

The chain has TRBV18 and TRBJ1-4; possibly TRBD1 for D (5 bases). The CDR3 has 18 residues. Germline CDR1 reads KGHSH; CDR2 reads LQKENI. V lost 4 bases and J 8 bases, leaving 26 bases between the germline ends. The CDR3 region has the DNA TGTGCCAGCTCACAGTCTGGGCCTCAGGGAGGACTACGGGAAAAACTGTTTTTT. Encoded protein: CASSQSGPQGGLREKLFF.

The rearrangement joins TRBV9 to TRBJ1-1; 8 bases map to TRBD1. J gave up 1 base and V 0 bases, and 5 bases lay outside the gene matches. This CDR3 has 16 amino acids. Germline CDR1 SGDLS, CDR2 YYNGEE. For the CDR3, the DNA is TGTGCCAGCAGCGTAGCGCCCGACAGGGGGAACACTGAAGCTTTCTTT. Its translation is CASSVAPDRGNTEAFF.